A selection of T cell receptor beta chains follows, all from one sample in a study of blood T cells in healthy people across ages. TCRdb re-called the 5' RACE reads through MiXCR, storing one row per CDR3 protein. Here the sample spans 870,000 or so distinct CDR3 sequences, 29% being singletons. The specimen was blood. These receptors came from a woman of 80 years or more in good health. The CDR3 runs from the conserved cysteine through the conserved F or W. A D gene is named only where the DNA matches it firmly. Clone size appears in some rows only: once, few, many, or a class for an expanded clone.

TRBJ1-5 - TRBV29-1 TRBD1 CSVGTGDQPQHF TGCAGCGTTGGGACAGGGGATCAGCCCCAGCATTTT
TRBJ1-2 many TRBV27 - CASSLSTGARSGYTF TGTGCCAGCAGTTTATCGACGGGGGCGCGCTCTGGCTACACCTTC
TRBJ1-1 - TRBV20-1 TRBD1 CSARDPRTGQNTEAFF TGCAGTGCTAGAGATCCCCGGACAGGGCAAAACACTGAAGCTTTCTTT
TRBJ2-7 many TRBV3-1 TRBD2 CASSDLAGGPYEQYF TGTGCCAGCAGCGATCTAGCGGGGGGGCCATACGAGCAGTACTTC
TRBJ1-4 - TRBV20-1 - CSAAREDNEKLFF TGCAGTGCTGCCCGGGAAGACAATGAAAAACTGTTTTTT
TRBJ2-7 - TRBV6-6 - CASSYSRDPHEQYF TGTGCCAGCAGTTACTCCCGGGACCCGCACGAGCAGTACTTC
TRBJ2-7 many TRBV6-2/TRBV6-3 TRBD2 CASRRGGSERREQYF TGTGCCAGCAGACGCGGGGGTTCCGAACGACGCGAGCAGTACTTC
TRBJ2-1 many TRBV15 - CATSRVGSSYNEQFF TGTGCCACCAGCAGAGTAGGGTCCTCCTACAATGAGCAGTTCTTC
TRBJ1-2 many TRBV4-2 - CASSQDPGDYGYTF TGTGCCAGCAGCCAAGATCCGGGGGACTATGGCTACACCTTC
TRBJ2-5 many TRBV10-1 - CASSSTLQETQYF TGCGCCAGCAGTAGTACGCTGCAAGAGACCCAGTACTTC
TRBJ1-2 few TRBV6-5 - CASSYLVADFNYGYTF TGTGCCAGCAGTTACTTAGTGGCAGACTTCAACTATGGCTACACCTTC
TRBJ2-1 - TRBV7-2 - CASSPSDRASRGGRNEQFF TGTGCCAGCAGCCCCAGTGACAGGGCGAGTCGGGGGGGCCGAAACGAGCAGTTCTTC
TRBJ2-1 many TRBV6-2/TRBV6-3 - CASSYGPDEQFF TGTGCCAGCAGTTACGGACCCGATGAGCAGTTCTTC
TRBJ2-3 many TRBV4-1 - CASSHPARIRPDTQYF TGCGCCAGCAGCCACCCTGCCCGCATAAGGCCAGATACGCAGTATTTT
TRBJ1-2 - TRBV7-2 - CASSAGLTYGYTF TGTGCCAGCAGCGCAGGCCTAACCTATGGCTACACCTTC
TRBJ2-7 many TRBV20-1 TRBD1 CSATRDRVPYEQYF TGCAGTGCTACCCGGGACAGGGTTCCCTACGAGCAGTACTTC
TRBJ2-4 - TRBV5-5 - CASSLESGYIHYF TGTGCCAGCAGCTTGGAGTCAGGTTACATTCACTACTTC
TRBJ2-5 - TRBV20-1 TRBD2 CSAGDGGGPMETQYF TGCAGTGCTGGAGACGGCGGGGGGCCGATGGAGACCCAGTACTTC
TRBJ1-1 - TRBV6-5 TRBD1 CASIGTGGTEAFF TGTGCCAGCATAGGGACAGGCGGCACTGAAGCTTTCTTT
TRBJ2-7 - TRBV6-6 TRBD2 CASHGGGALGNEQYF TGTGCCAGTCACGGCGGGGGGGCCTTAGGGAATGAGCAGTACTTC
TRBJ2-6 - TRBV2 TRBD1 CASRSDRAGANVLTF TGTGCCAGCAGATCCGACAGGGCTGGGGCCAACGTCCTGACTTTC
TRBJ2-5 - TRBV5-1 TRBD2 CASSLSGGTYNEQYF TGCGCCAGCAGCCTCAGCGGGGGTACCTACAATGAGCAGTACTTC
TRBJ2-1 many TRBV12-3/TRBV12-4 TRBD2 CASRRSGTSPNNEQFF TGTGCCAGCAGAAGATCCGGGACTAGTCCCAACAATGAGCAGTTCTTC
TRBJ2-1 many TRBV7-2 - CASSFNRNLEEQFF TGTGCCAGCAGCTTTAACCGTAACCTTGAGGAGCAGTTCTTC
TRBJ1-1 few TRBV12-3/TRBV12-4 TRBD1 CASSSPRQGPGYTEAFF TGTGCCAGCAGTTCACCTCGACAGGGCCCAGGATACACTGAAGCTTTCTTT
TRBJ2-1 many TRBV12-3/TRBV12-4 TRBD1 CASSLVGGRFF TGTGCCAGCAGTTTAGTAGGGGGCCGGTTCTTC
TRBJ2-1 few TRBV5-1 TRBD1 CASSGDREGNEQFF TGCGCCAGCAGCGGGGACAGGGAAGGCAATGAGCAGTTCTTC
TRBJ2-1 many TRBV20-1 - CSASHPALTEQFF TGCAGTGCTTCCCATCCCGCCCTTACGGAGCAGTTCTTC
TRBJ1-2 few TRBV20-1 - CSASAVGGGYGYTF TGCAGTGCTAGTGCCGTGGGGGGCGGCTATGGCTACACCTTC
TRBJ2-5 - TRBV9 TRBD2 CASSAGTSGWGTQYF TGTGCCAGCAGCGCCGGGACTAGCGGGTGGGGGACCCAGTACTTC
TRBJ1-6 few TRBV28 - CASSFRVTQTPLHF TGTGCCAGCAGTTTTCGTGTTACTCAGACACCCCTCCACTTT
TRBJ2-3 few TRBV4-3 - CASSQEGSTGFNTDTQYF TGCGCCAGCAGCCAAGAGGGATCAACAGGGTTTAATACAGATACGCAGTATTTT
TRBJ2-7 - TRBV7-2 - CASSLGFDSSYEQYF TGTGCCAGCAGCTTAGGATTTGACAGCTCCTACGAGCAGTACTTC
TRBJ1-1 many TRBV12-3/TRBV12-4 - CASSLRGTGGTEAFF TGTGCCAGCAGTTTAAGGGGGACCGGTGGCACTGAAGCTTTCTTT
TRBJ2-3 - TRBV30 TRBD1 CAWSKGQDTDTQYF TGTGCCTGGAGTAAGGGACAGGACACAGATACGCAGTATTTT
TRBJ1-4 few TRBV6-5 - CASSKRRQTNEKLFF TGTGCCAGCAGCAAGAGGCGACAGACTAATGAAAAACTGTTTTTT
TRBJ2-6 - TRBV6-5 - CASSRSRQGGSGANVLTF TGTGCCAGCAGCCGCTCGAGGCAGGGAGGCTCTGGGGCCAACGTCCTGACTTTC
TRBJ2-1 many TRBV3-1 - CASSQDLGMGSYNEQFF TGTGCCAGCAGCCAAGATCTGGGGATGGGCTCCTACAATGAGCAGTTCTTC
TRBJ2-7 many TRBV7-9 - CASSPGQTIYEQYF TGTGCCAGCAGCCCCGGACAGACCATCTACGAGCAGTACTTC
TRBJ2-7 many TRBV7-9 TRBD2 CASSHGGAIEQYF TGTGCCAGCAGCCACGGGGGGGCGATCGAGCAGTACTTC
TRBJ1-2 - TRBV11-2 - CASSSIPGWANYGYTF TGTGCCAGCAGCTCAATCCCGGGATGGGCTAACTATGGCTACACCTTC
TRBJ2-7 many TRBV12-3/TRBV12-4 - CASSATKRTSYEQYF TGTGCCAGCAGTGCCACGAAGCGCACCTCCTACGAGCAGTACTTC
TRBJ2-7 many TRBV7-2 TRBD2 CASSLVGTSGSHEQYF TGTGCCAGCAGCTTAGTAGGGACTAGCGGGTCCCACGAGCAGTACTTC
TRBJ1-5 many TRBV6-2/TRBV6-3 - CASSYSYQPQHF TGTGCCAGCAGTTACTCTTATCAGCCCCAGCATTTT
TRBJ2-1 many TRBV27 - CASSLRYGNNEQFF TGTGCCAGCAGTTTAAGATATGGGAACAATGAGCAGTTCTTC